This T cell receptor beta chain was sequenced in a study of shared clonotypes between healthy human individuals (TCRdb year 2020). Context from the whole study: The cohort comprised a couple of women and three men aged 18 to 49 years. Blood TCR repertoires of a handful of healthy adults were deeply sequenced to estimate repertoire size and the extent of clonotype sharing between individuals. To increase sequencing depth and limit assay-specific biases, different laboratories used diverse techniques to prepare libraries and sequence TCR repertoires. Each donor's leukapheresis produced roughly between about 0.9 and 9.5 billion PBMCs.

CDR1 and CDR2, looked up from the germline V gene (reference sequence), are SEHNR and FQNEAQ. The germline ends are 5 bases apart after V is trimmed by 1 base and J by 2 bases. The CDR3 measures 13 amino acids from cysteine to phenylalanine. Left in the record is the CDR3 DNA by itself, 39 bases read in frame from the first base. TCR CDR3 regions were amplified from genomic DNA by multiplex PCR using the deep immunoSEQ assay. Extracted genomic DNA from each cell subset was distributed evenly across all wells of several immunoSEQ 96-well plates, and each plate was treated as a replicate. Each replicate PCR for unsorted PBMC received about 310 ng genomic DNA, equal to 25,000 to 30,000 T cell genomes. Ten immunoSEQ deep assay plates were used to sequence the unsorted PBMC genomic DNA. The purified libraries were quantified using a Qubit 3.0 fluorometer, sized with a Bioanalyzer 2100, and then quantified again using the KAPA Library Quantification kit. Every immunoSEQ 96-well plate was sequenced on a dedicated single-read 150-cycle Illumina NextSeq 550 flow cell. Under the source paper's analysis protocol: Because only junctional sequences without quality scores were contained in the immunoSEQ output, filtering matching that applied to full-length reads could not be performed. Sequences were annotated with PyIR, a Python wrapper for IgBLAST v1.9, using IMGT germline references to assign V/J genes and CDR3. Any read was removed if the V/J assignment was weak (E-value above 1e-6), the CDR3 was missing, or the read contained stop codons, out-of-frame junctions, or ambiguous translated residues. V3J clonotypes were defined as sequences sharing an identical inferred V gene, J gene, and CDR3 amino acid sequence. To compute the percentage overlap between repertoires, the number of shared unique clonotypes was divided by the size of the smaller repertoire. RTK rarefaction, the Chao1 estimator, and Recon v2.1 estimates of unobserved clonotypes were used to assess repertoire richness. This is the immuneACCESS table as TCRdb keeps it, with only in-frame sequences that have V and J called. A part of the clones is gone; compared with another copy, unresolved V genes explain less than half, and the rest is unexplained. V and J calls plus clone size are reproduced from that table; the DNA served to infer D and trimming. The sample table lists roughly 95,000 clones, approximately 51% of them with a count of one. The ten top clones hold about 15% of the sample.

Donors were healthy HIV-negative adults with no recently reported acute infections or vaccinations. Every donor was a Caucasian adult living in Nashville, Tennessee, USA. For unsorted samples, roughly 81 million PBMCs were counted and genomic DNA was extracted with the QIAamp DNA Blood Mini kit. Blood was collected by leukapheresis, and PBMCs were isolated by Ficoll-Histopaque density gradient centrifugation and then cryopreserved in liquid nitrogen vapor phase. This clone was counted a single time. Its binding antigen is unknown. Within one base of it there is no much larger clone, and no base qualities were kept. Evidence from one read is weak. Summary of the overall study and its limitations: Because the study included only a small number of donors, the genetic and exposure-history diversity represented was limited. Sampling was limited to blood, and TCR repertoires in tissue likely differ from TCR repertoires in blood. Pairwise subsampling led to the expectation that sequencing depth would affect the degree of clonotype sharing among donors.

The chain was built from TRBV7-9 and TRBJ2-5, with no D gene named confidently. Sequences were obtained from PBMCs. The TCR originated in a woman aged 40 to 49 in good health. Some clones in this sample may be carry-over from other donors' samples. The CDR3 here reads CASSLVPQETQYF. Read as DNA, the sequence is TGTGCCAGCAGCTTAGTACCACAAGAGACCCAGTACTTC.